The present entry profiles one TCR beta chain with its context. Its specificity is unknown. The junction departs from the called germline gene at one end, perhaps through a read error. As for treatment: approximately 10-day PBMC culture with coronavirus spike peptide pools or control peptides (ViraFEST assay). This CDR3 spans 10 amino acids. CDR1 and CDR2 (germline): MNHNS, SASEGT. The sample belongs to a study of vaccination and CD4 T cells after COVID-19. Cultured CD4+ T-cell DNA underwent Oncomine TCR Beta short-read sequencing. MiXCR, run by TCRdb on the PCR reads, gives a single entry per CDR3 protein. This sample has roughly 4,000 distinct CDR3 sequences, with 15% found just once.

Source material: CD4+ T cells from blood, cultured in vitro. The clonotype was recovered from a human donor who had recovered from COVID-19. This chain uses TRBV6-1 with TRBJ1-1; D is unclear. CDR3 sequence reads: CAGDAVPQIF. The CDR3 DNA reads TGTGCCGGCGACGCCGTCCCCCAAATCTTT.